These 11 T cell receptor beta chains were sequenced from one sample in a study of shared clonotypes between healthy human individuals. Profiling relied on immunoSEQ multiplex PCR, and the TCRdb table lists in-frame clones only, not all of them. The sample includes 1 million to 1.2 million clones, 70% to 80% of them seen just once. The source material was memory CD4+ T cells from PBMCs. Subset noted: CD45RA-negative fraction. Every receptor here comes from a man between 18 and 35 years old in good health. Some clones in this sample may be carry-over from other donors' samples.

V and J are TRBV27 and TRBJ2-7, with TRBD2 matching over 14 bases. Germline V gene lookup returns CDR1 MNHEY and CDR2 SMNVEV (reference sequence). The CDR3 runs to 17 residues. Germline trimming cut 5 bases from V and 5 bases from J; bases unmatched to any gene: 11. In DNA, the CDR3 is TGTGCCAGCAGTATCGGACTAGCGGGAGGCCCTTGGGACGAGCAGTACTTC. Translated: CASSIGLAGGPWDEQYF.

V usage is TRBV28 and J usage is TRBJ1-4, with D tentatively TRBD1 (5 bases). Germline-derived CDR1 and CDR2 are MDHEN and SYDVKM. V was shortened by 4 bases and J by 0 bases, with 18 bases between the two germline ends. The CDR3 has 18 residues. The CDR3 sequence: CASSWEGLFQATNEKLFF. In DNA form, the CDR3 reads TGTGCCAGCAGTTGGGAGGGGTTGTTTCAAGCAACTAATGAAAAACTGTTTTTT.

This clone has a single count. The rearrangement joins TRBV25-1 to TRBJ1-1; TRBD1 is a possible D gene (5 bases). The length of the CDR3 is 13 residues. The germline V and J ends were trimmed by 7 bases and 4 bases, with 13 bases remaining between them. Germline CDR1 MGHDK, CDR2 SYGVNS. The CDR3 nucleotides read TGTGCCAGCACCTCCCTGGGGGGCACTGAAGCTTTCTTT. Protein product: CASTSLGGTEAFF.

The chain links TRBV7-2 to TRBJ2-7; D unclear. The germline V gene encodes CDR1 SGHTA and CDR2 FQGNSA. The CDR3 totals 11 residues. V was shortened by 5 bases and J by 7 bases, with 9 bases between the two germline ends. The CDR3: CASSLSIEQYF. CDR3 sequence (DNA): TGTGCCAGCAGCCTCTCCATTGAGCAGTACTTC.

Of note for this clone: This same CDR3 is encoded by further DNA sequences in the sample. The CDR3 nucleotides read TGCGCCAGCAGCCTGAACAGGGGAGGTACAGATACGCAGTATTTT. This translates into CASSLNRGGTDTQYF. V usage is TRBV5-1 and J usage is TRBJ2-3; D is perhaps TRBD1 (7 bases). Trimming pared 4 bases from V and 3 bases from J, leaving 15 bases between. Germline V gene lookup returns CDR1 SGHRS and CDR2 YFSETQ. The CDR3 extends over 15 amino acids.

The rearrangement links TRBV28 to TRBJ2-4, with 7 nucleotides matching TRBD1. In germline, CDR1 is MDHEN, CDR2 SYDVKM. The CDR3 covers 15 residues. With 8 bases clipped from V and 1 base from J, the junction kept 8 bases outside the gene matches. In DNA form, the CDR3 reads TGTGCCAGCGGTACACAGGGGTGGGCCAAAAACATTCAGTACTTC. It is translated as CASGTQGWAKNIQYF.

This clone was seen a few times. The sample contains more than one DNA sequence encoding this CDR3. V gene TRBV2 combines with J gene TRBJ2-5; 7 nucleotides line up with TRBD1. Per the germline V gene, CDR1 is SNHLY and CDR2 is FYNNEI. This CDR3 has 12 amino acids. Trimming took 3 bases from V and 5 from J; bases not matched to a gene: 0. CDR3 nucleotides: TGTGCCAGCAGTGACAGGGGGGAGACCCAGTACTTC. Its translation is CASSDRGETQYF.

This clone was seen a handful of times. The chain is built from TRBV4-1 and TRBJ2-5; a possible D gene is TRBD2 (6 bases). The V gene's germline CDR1 is MGHRA and CDR2 YSYEKL. V was pared by 3 bases and J by 1 base, with 15 bases between. The CDR3 has 16 residues. CDR3 bases: TGCGCCAGCAGCCAGGGGACTCCCCGGCCCCAAGAGACCCAGTACTTC. The encoded protein is CASSQGTPRPQETQYF.

This chain joins TRBV19 and TRBJ2-5; D is possibly TRBD2 (6 bases). This CDR3 is built from 17 residues. V gave up 6 bases and J gave up 4 bases, with 24 bases separating them. Looked up from germline, CDR1 is LNHDA and CDR2 is SQIVND (reference sequence). This CDR3 is CASSGNVAGQGGETQYF. CDR3 DNA: TGTGCCAGTAGCGGAAACGTCGCGGGCCAGGGAGGAGAGACCCAGTACTTC.

The chain combines TRBV28 with TRBJ2-2; the D gene could be TRBD1 or TRBD2 (6 bases each). The CDR3 covers 18 residues. V gave up 6 bases and J gave up 6 bases, with 26 bases separating them. Germline assignment: CDR1 MDHEN and CDR2 SYDVKM. The CDR3 sequence is CASSYLGGREDAAGELFF. Written as DNA, the CDR3 is TGTGCCAGCAGCTACCTCGGGGGCAGGGAGGACGCGGCCGGGGAGCTGTTTTTT.

The chain has TRBV5-1 and TRBJ2-1, with 9 bases fitting TRBD1. This CDR3 comprises 16 residues. V shed 2 bases, J shed 1 base, and the junction held 4 bases outside the gene matches. Germline V gene data show CDR1 as SGHRS and CDR2 as YFSETQ. In DNA form, the CDR3 reads TGCGCCAGCAGCTTCGGACAGGGGAGGTCCTACAATGAGCAGTTCTTC. Encoded protein: CASSFGQGRSYNEQFF.